Each of the 23 T cell receptor beta chains below was sequenced from the same sample in a study of shared clonotypes between healthy human individuals. Libraries were prepared by immunoSEQ multiplex PCR; TCRdb keeps only in-frame clonotypes and omits some of them. The data show roughly 500,000 clones, about 84% seen once. The sample comprised PBMCs. The receptors were sampled from a woman in her forties in good health. Some clones in this sample may be carry-over from other donors' samples.

This chain connects TRBV5-4 to TRBJ2-7; 15 nucleotides agree with TRBD2. This CDR3 has 19 residues. Germline assignment: CDR1 SGHNT and CDR2 YYREEE (reference sequence). V shed 4 bases and J 2 bases; nucleotides not matched to a gene: 13. CDR3 coding DNA: TGTGCCAGCAGCCGGGGGTTTGGGACTAGCGGGAGGACCACCTACGAGCAGTACTTC. Translation: CASSRGFGTSGRTTYEQYF. Complete variable domain (other parts from reference TRBV5-4 and TRBJ2-7): ETGVTQSPTHLIKTRGQQVTLRCSSQSGHNTVSWYQQALGQGPQFIFQYYREEENGRGNFPPRFSGLQFPNYSSELNVNALELDDSALYLCASSRGFGTSGRTTYEQYFGPGTRLTVT.

The rearrangement links TRBV18 to TRBJ1-1, with 9 bases identical to TRBD1. The CDR3 has 12 amino acids. The V gene end was trimmed by 6 bases and the J gene end by 8 bases; junction bases not matched to a gene: 4. In germline, CDR1 is KGHSH, CDR2 LQKENI. The CDR3 is CASSRDREEAFF. CDR3 bases: TGTGCCAGCTCCCGGGACAGGGAGGAAGCTTTCTTT.

V is TRBV9 and J is TRBJ1-2; no clear D. Germline lookup yields CDR1 SGDLS and CDR2 YYNGEE. This CDR3 contains 10 residues. The V end was cut by 4 bases, the J end by 5 bases, with 3 bases between. This chain's CDR3 is CASSSYGYTF. CDR3 sequence (DNA): TGTGCCAGCAGCTCGTATGGCTACACCTTC. Drawing the rest from reference TRBV9 and TRBJ1-2, the complete variable domain is DSGVTQTPKHLITATGQRVTLRCSPRSGDLSVYWYQQSLDQGLQFLIQYYNGEERAKGNILERFSAQQFPDLHSELNLSSLELGDSALYFCASSSYGYTFGSGTRLTVV.

With regard to this clone: A far larger clone is just one base off, so this is likely a read error. Other nucleotide sequences from this sample produce the same CDR3. The chain carries TRBV28 and TRBJ2-7; the D gene could be TRBD1 or TRBD2 (6 bases each). CDR3 length equals 15 residues. Germline V gene sequence: CDR1 MDHEN, CDR2 SYDVKM. Here the CDR3 reads CASKKGGQGLYEQYF. The CDR3 DNA reads TGTGCTAGCAAAAAAGGGGGGCAGGGTCTCTACGAGCAGTACTTC.

The chain recombines TRBV28 with TRBJ2-7, with 11 bases fitting TRBD1. With V trimmed by 6 bases and J by 3 bases, 10 bases remained unmatched. Germline V gene data show CDR1 as MDHEN and CDR2 as SYDVKM. CDR3 length: 16 residues. The CDR3 loop reads CASSTTGQGVGYEQYF. In DNA form, the CDR3 reads TGTGCCAGCAGCACTACGGGACAGGGGGTGGGCTACGAGCAGTACTTC.

In its sample, this clone was seen once. The rearrangement joins TRBV9 to TRBJ2-1; perhaps TRBD2 as D (6 bases). The CDR3 spans 14 residues. The ends were cut back, 0 bases at V and 3 bases at J, with 7 bases in the middle. Germline V CDR1 and CDR2: SGDLS, YYNGEE. CDR3 bases: TGTGCCAGCAGCGTAGGGACTAACTACAATGAGCAGTTCTTC. Amino acids: CASSVGTNYNEQFF. The full variable domain, its missing parts supplied by reference TRBV9 and TRBJ2-1, is DSGVTQTPKHLITATGQRVTLRCSPRSGDLSVYWYQQSLDQGLQFLIQYYNGEERAKGNILERFSAQQFPDLHSELNLSSLELGDSALYFCASSVGTNYNEQFFGPGTRLTVL.

The gene calls are TRBV25-1 and TRBJ2-7, with 13 bases identical to TRBD2. Germline loops: CDR1 MGHDK, CDR2 SYGVNS. The length of the CDR3 is 14 residues. Losses at the gene ends were 3 bases for V and 9 bases for J; bases not matched to a gene: 5. The CDR3 loop reads CASSEGTSGKGQYF. CDR3 in DNA: TGTGCCAGCAGTGAGGGGACTAGCGGGAAGGGGCAGTACTTC.

This rearrangement joins TRBV19 to TRBJ2-7; tentatively, D is TRBD1 (6 bases). This CDR3 has 14 amino acids. Germline CDR1 and CDR2: LNHDA and SQIVND (reference sequence). V shed 9 bases and J shed 4 bases, with 19 bases lying between them. The DNA for the CDR3 is TGTGCCAGCGCCCGGGGCCAGGGGCTATACGAGCAGTACTTC. Amino acid sequence: CASARGQGLYEQYF.

For this clone: Sequence at one end of the junction differs from germline and may be a read error. The rearrangement joins TRBV7-2 to TRBJ2-7; D possibly corresponds to TRBD1 (7 bases). Germline V lookup: CDR1 SGHTA, CDR2 FQGNSA. CDR3 length equals 12 residues. The DNA of the CDR3 is TGTGCCAGCAGCCCCGGGACAGCGGGTTTGAACTTC. Amino acids: CASSPGTAGLNF.

V usage is TRBV9 and J usage is TRBJ2-3; no firm D call. CDR1 and CDR2 from the germline V gene are SGDLS and YYNGEE. V was pared by 2 bases and J by 3 bases, with 13 bases between. The CDR3 length is 15 residues. The CDR3 region has the DNA TGTGCCAGCAGCGTTCTGGCACCCGGAACAGATACGCAGTATTTT. Translating it yields CASSVLAPGTDTQYF.

This clone has only a few counts. This chain uses TRBV27 with TRBJ2-5; 14 bases line up with TRBD2. Unmatched junction bases numbered 5, after V lost 2 bases and J lost 9 bases. The CDR3 extends over 15 amino acids. Germline-derived CDR1 and CDR2 are MNHEY and SMNVEV (reference sequence). CDR3 residues: CASSLGTSGSGAQYF. CDR3 nucleotide sequence: TGTGCCAGCAGTTTAGGGACTAGCGGGAGCGGGGCCCAGTACTTC.

The chain uses TRBV9 and TRBJ2-1, with unresolved D. Germline V lookup: CDR1 SGDLS, CDR2 YYNGEE. Trimming left V 3 bases short and J 7 bases short, with 14 bases between. CDR3 length equals 14 residues. The CDR3 here is CASSGGSSENEQFF. The CDR3, as DNA: TGTGCCAGCAGCGGCGGCTCGAGCGAAAATGAGCAGTTCTTC. The full variable domain, its missing parts supplied by reference TRBV9 and TRBJ2-1, is DSGVTQTPKHLITATGQRVTLRCSPRSGDLSVYWYQQSLDQGLQFLIQYYNGEERAKGNILERFSAQQFPDLHSELNLSSLELGDSALYFCASSGGSSENEQFFGPGTRLTVL.

This sequence joins TRBV19 and TRBJ1-1; the D gene is possibly TRBD1 (5 bases). Germline CDR1 and CDR2: LNHDA and SQIVND (reference sequence). CDR3 length equals 16 residues. V was cut by 0 bases and J by 4 bases, with 15 bases left in between. The CDR3 loop reads CASSIDNRGRGTEAFF. The DNA of the CDR3 is TGTGCCAGTAGTATAGATAACCGGGGGAGAGGCACTGAAGCTTTCTTT. The full variable domain, with the rest looked up from reference TRBV19 and TRBJ1-1, is DGGITQSPKYLFRKEGQNVTLSCEQNLNHDAMYWYRQDPGQGLRLIYYSQIVNDFQKGDIAEGYSVSREKKESFPLTVTSAQKNPTAFYLCASSIDNRGRGTEAFFGQGTRLTVV.

This clone was seen once. The chain uses TRBV29-1 and TRBJ1-2; 9 bases agree with TRBD1. CDR1 and CDR2 from the germline V gene are SQVTM and ANQGSEA. The trim removed 6 bases at V and 5 bases at J, leaving 7 bases unmatched. This CDR3 region has 13 residues. The CDR3 is CSVARTGEYGYTF. The DNA for the CDR3 is TGCAGCGTCGCCAGGACAGGGGAATATGGCTACACCTTC.

The chain couples TRBV6-1 to TRBJ1-1; weak D call: TRBD1 (5 bases). In germline, CDR1 is MNHNS, CDR2 SASEGT. V was shortened by 4 bases and J by 13 bases, with 19 bases between the two germline ends. The length of the CDR3 is 13 residues. As DNA, the CDR3 is TGTGCCAGCAGTGGTAGCAGGGTAGGGGAGGGTTTCTTT. Protein: CASSGSRVGEGFF.

The chain links TRBV27 to TRBJ2-2; D perhaps matches TRBD1 (6 bases). This CDR3 spans 16 amino acids. Germline lookup yields CDR1 MNHEY and CDR2 SMNVEV (reference sequence). Deletions cut 2 bases from V and 9 bases from J, with 19 bases between. Written as DNA, the CDR3 is TGTGCCAGCAGTTTAGGGTCAGGGGTGGCGATTCGGGAGCTGTTTTTT. Translating it yields CASSLGSGVAIRELFF.

With regard to this clone: A far larger clone is one base from this, pointing to a likely read error. The chain recombines TRBV6-5 with TRBJ1-6, with D tentatively TRBD1 (6 bases). This CDR3 is 14 amino acids long. Per germline, CDR1 MNHEY and CDR2 SVGAGI. CDR3 sequence: CASSYSGGSSPPHF. The CDR3 DNA reads TGTGCCAGCAGTTACTCGGGGGGCTCTTCACCCCCCCACTTT.

Only one count was recorded for this clone. The J gene is TRBJ2-1, the V gene TRBV6-5; D gene ambiguous. Looked up from germline, CDR1 is MNHEY and CDR2 is SVGAGI. The germline V and J ends were trimmed by 2 bases and 6 bases, with 14 bases remaining between them. The CDR3 runs to 15 residues. The CDR3 nucleotides read TGTGCCAGCAGTTACCCCCAGGAGTATGGCAATGAGCAGTTCTTC. Translation gives CASSYPQEYGNEQFF.

The chain is built from TRBV6-4 and TRBJ2-2; 8 nucleotides align to TRBD2. Looked up from germline, CDR1 is MRHNA and CDR2 is SNTAGT. The CDR3 loop spans 16 amino acids. V gave up 0 bases and J gave up 7 bases; unmatched junction bases: 7. CDR3 sequence (DNA): TGTGCCAGCAGTGACTCAGCGGGAGAAGGACACGGGGAGCTGTTTTTT. Translated: CASSDSAGEGHGELFF.

V and J are TRBV7-2 and TRBJ2-7, with D uncertain. Germline CDR1 is SGHTA and CDR2 is FQGNSA. The CDR3 has 13 amino acids. V lost 5 bases to trimming and J lost 4 bases, with 12 bases between them. The CDR3 loop reads CASSPRVQYEQYF. CDR3 sequence (DNA): TGTGCCAGCAGCCCTCGGGTCCAATACGAGCAGTACTTC.

This clone was seen a single time. The gene calls are TRBV7-3 and TRBJ2-1; 11 nucleotides match TRBD1. Germline V gene data show CDR1 as SGHTA and CDR2 as FQGTGA. The CDR3 is 15 amino acids. The J segment lost 6 bases and the V segment lost 4 bases, leaving 5 bases of the junction unmatched. Here the CDR3 reads CASSSGQGASNEQFF. The CDR3 region has the DNA TGTGCCAGCAGCTCCGGACAGGGGGCGAGCAATGAGCAGTTCTTC.

The chain has TRBV5-8 and TRBJ1-5; TRBD1 matches at 7 bases. The CDR3 length is 15 residues. Per the germline V gene, CDR1 is SGHTS and CDR2 is YDEGEE. V dropped 4 bases and J dropped 2; count of bases not matched to a gene: 6. The CDR3 sequence: CASSHRDSRNQPQHF. CDR3 coding DNA: TGTGCCAGCAGCCACCGGGACAGTCGCAATCAGCCCCAGCATTTT.

The V call is TRBV5-8, the J call TRBJ2-6, with D unresolved. With 1 base removed from V and 3 bases from J, the gap between germline ends came to 8 bases. This CDR3 has 15 residues. Germline V lookup: CDR1 SGHTS, CDR2 YDEGEE. Here the CDR3 DNA reads TGTGCCAGCAGCTTGTGGGGTGGTGGGGCCAACGTCCTGACTTTC. This sequence encodes CASSLWGGGANVLTF.